This paragraph covers one T cell receptor (beta chain) sequence. Its antigen remains unidentified. The assay was immunoSEQ multiplex PCR, and TCRdb's table has in-frame clones only and misses some. The sample comprises over 100,000 clones, approximately 94% of which are singletons, and around 7% rests with the top ten. This entry is derived from a study of T cell responses to AZD1222 COVID-19 vaccine. Study-wide context: Researchers grouped second doses given at about 4 or about 12 weeks into one pool.

Study conclusions and caveats: The CD4 TCRs associated with vaccination extended across spike and predominated at 160-218 and 743-854.

Trimming pared 2 bases from V and 0 bases from J, leaving 11 bases between. Per the germline V gene, CDR1 is MGHRA and CDR2 is YSYEKL. CDR3 length: 15 residues. The V call is TRBV4-1, the J call TRBJ2-7, with D possibly TRBD2 on 6 matching bases. The receptor comes from an adult in good health. Here the sequenced sample was peripheral blood, taken on day 0 of AZD1222 vaccination. The CDR3 region is CASSQTGSSSYEQYF. CDR3 DNA sequence: TGCGCCAGCAGCCAAACCGGGAGTAGCTCCTACGAGCAGTACTTC.